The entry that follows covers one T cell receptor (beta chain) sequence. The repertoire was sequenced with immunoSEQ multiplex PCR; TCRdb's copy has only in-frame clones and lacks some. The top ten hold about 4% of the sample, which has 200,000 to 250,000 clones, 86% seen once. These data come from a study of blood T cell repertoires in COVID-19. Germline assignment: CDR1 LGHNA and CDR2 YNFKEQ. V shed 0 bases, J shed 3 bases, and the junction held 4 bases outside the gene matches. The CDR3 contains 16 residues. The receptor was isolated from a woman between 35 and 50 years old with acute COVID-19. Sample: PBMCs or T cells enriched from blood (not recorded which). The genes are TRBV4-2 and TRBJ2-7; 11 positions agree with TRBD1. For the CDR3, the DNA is TGTGCCAGCAGCCAAGATTACGGGACAGGGGGCTACGAGCAGTACTTC. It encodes CASSQDYGTGGYEQYF.